This TCR beta chain emerged from a study of Ad26.COV2.S vaccination and SARS-CoV-2 variants. The wider study: Intramuscular Ad26.COV2.S at 5x10^10 or 1x10^11 viral particles.

The assay was immunoSEQ multiplex PCR, and TCRdb's table has in-frame clones only and misses some. Among some 250,000 clones listed, roughly 90% were seen once. Study observations and caveats: Spike-specific responses of CD8+ and CD4+ T cells were reported to display substantial breadth after vaccination.

V lost 2 bases to trimming and J lost 7 bases, with 6 bases between them. Germline V lookup: CDR1 SNHLY, CDR2 FYNNEI. The CDR3 runs to 11 residues. As to this clone: The target antigen is unknown.

Treatment specified: some 20 received Ad26.COV2.S at low or high dose, single or two shots; several received placebo; per-sample allocation not given. Repertoires come from day 63 after the first vaccine or placebo injection. An adult donor aged 18-55 years was enrolled in Boston. Vaccine was an Ad26 vector expressing Wuhan-strain SARS-CoV-2 spike. The sequence derives from a person aged 18-60 years who received the Ad26.COV2.S COVID-19 vaccine or a placebo. This chain uses TRBV2 with TRBJ2-7; D is uncertain. Sequenced material: peripheral blood, taken in a trial of Ad26.COV2.S vaccine versus placebo. The CDR3: CASSEYTEQYF. The CDR3 bases are TGTGCCAGCAGTGAATACACAGAGCAGTACTTC.